The 23 T cell receptor beta chains below were found in one sample sequenced in a study of control samples from healthy donors and cancer patients. The repertoire was sequenced with immunoSEQ multiplex PCR; TCRdb's copy has only in-frame clones and lacks some. This sample yields over 100,000 clones, of which 88% are seen a single time; less than 3.5% belongs to the top ten. Source material: blood. Receptors originate from a man aged 40-49 years in good health.

The table lists this clone with a count of one. This chain links TRBV5-1 with TRBJ1-1; unclear D gene. The CDR3 length is 13 residues. V was cut by 4 bases and J by 2 bases, with 9 bases left in between. Germline V gene data show CDR1 as SGHRS and CDR2 as YFSETQ. CDR3 sequence reads: CASSPPANTEAFF. The CDR3 DNA follows: TGCGCCAGCAGCCCCCCCGCTAACACTGAAGCTTTCTTT.

In nucleotides, the CDR3 is TGTGCCAGCAGCCCCAGGGGCAGTAACTATGGCTACACCTTC. It yields the protein CASSPRGSNYGYTF. This chain uses TRBV3-1 (or the pseudogene TRBV3-2) with TRBJ1-2; tentative D call: TRBD1 (6 bases). V was shortened by 4 bases and J by 1 base, with 10 bases between the two germline ends. Germline CDR1 is LGHDT and CDR2 is YNNKEL (reference sequence). The CDR3 is 14 residues long.

The rearrangement uses TRBV7-9 and TRBJ1-2; D is unresolved. The CDR3 sequence is 13 residues long. V lost 1 base and J 8 bases, leaving 11 bases between the germline ends. Germline V CDR1 and CDR2: SEHNR, FQNEAQ (reference sequence). The CDR3 bases are TGTGCCAGCAGCTTAGTTTGGGGTCAAGGCTACACCTTC. It yields the protein CASSLVWGQGYTF.

A single count supports this clone. The junction and the germline gene differ at one end; a read error may be behind it. The J gene is TRBJ1-2, the V gene TRBV9; a possible D gene is TRBD1 (6 bases). Germline V gives CDR1 SGDLS, CDR2 YYNGEE. The length of the CDR3 is 12 residues. For the CDR3, the DNA is TGTGCCAGCAGCGTGGAGCGGGACAACCTCTTGTTC. Translated, it gives CASSVERDNLLF.

A single count supports this clone. The rearrangement links TRBV24-1 to TRBJ1-1, with a tentative D call TRBD1 (5 bases). CDR1 and CDR2 (germline): KGHDR, SFDVKD. V was shortened by 9 bases and J by 1 base, with 14 bases between the two germline ends. The CDR3 covers 14 residues. The CDR3: CATRPGKGNTEAFF. DNA for the CDR3: TGTGCCACCCGCCCAGGGAAGGGGAACACTGAAGCTTTCTTT.

The chain recombines TRBV7-2 with TRBJ2-1, with TRBD2 identical over 9 bases. The CDR3 loop spans 15 amino acids. The J segment lost 7 bases and the V segment lost 4 bases, leaving 8 bases of the junction unmatched. CDR1 and CDR2 (germline): SGHTA, FQGNSA. CDR3 protein: CASSSLAGTRNEQFF. The CDR3 DNA reads as TGTGCCAGCAGCTCTCTAGCGGGGACTAGAAATGAGCAGTTCTTC. Drawing the rest from reference TRBV7-2 and TRBJ2-1, the complete variable domain is GAGVSQSPSNKVTEKGKDVELRCDPISGHTALYWYRQSLGQGLEFLIYFQGNSAPDKSGLPSDRFSAERTGGSVSTLTIQRTQQEDSAVYLCASSSLAGTRNEQFFGPGTRLTVL.

The chain joins TRBV30 to TRBJ1-2; no reliable D call. Trimming shortened V by 0 bases and J by 7 bases, and 9 bases separated the two germline ends. CDR3 length: 12 residues. Germline CDR1 and CDR2: GTSNPN and SVGIG (reference sequence). CDR3 coding DNA: TGTGCCTGGAGTGTAGTAGGTTCTGGCTACACCTTC. Its translation is CAWSVVGSGYTF.

This rearrangement joins TRBV5-1 to TRBJ1-4; no clear D gene. The germline V gene encodes CDR1 SGHRS and CDR2 YFSETQ. Trimming pared 4 bases from V and 4 bases from J, leaving 11 bases between. This CDR3 spans 14 amino acids. For the CDR3, the DNA is TGCGCCAGCAGCGCAGACCCCTTTAATGAAAAACTGTTTTTT. Translation: CASSADPFNEKLFF.

The chain employs TRBV6-1 and TRBJ2-1, with 10 positions matching TRBD1. J gave up 3 bases and V 3 bases, and 11 bases lay outside the gene matches. CDR1 and CDR2 from the germline V gene are MNHNS and SASEGT. The CDR3 loop spans 18 amino acids. CDR3 sequence (DNA): TGTGCCAGCAGTGATTTTGTAGGGACAGGGGATTTCTACAATGAGCAGTTCTTC. It translates to CASSDFVGTGDFYNEQFF.

The chain couples TRBV3-1 (or the pseudogene TRBV3-2) to TRBJ2-2; a weak D match, TRBD2 (5 bases). V lost 2 bases to trimming and J lost 7 bases, with 8 bases between them. Germline CDR1 reads LGHDT; CDR2 reads YNNKEL (reference sequence). The CDR3 contains 13 residues. CDR3 coding DNA: TGTGCCAGCAGCCAAACTAGATACGGGGAGCTGTTTTTT. This sequence encodes CASSQTRYGELFF.

V and J are TRBV5-1 and TRBJ1-1, with D tentatively TRBD1 (5 bases). This CDR3 is built from 13 residues. CDR1 is SGHRS, CDR2 YFSETQ, per germline. V was pared by 5 bases and J by 5 bases, with 13 bases between. The CDR3 region is CASRPGGGTEAFF. The CDR3 coding sequence is TGCGCCAGCAGACCCGGGGGAGGAACTGAAGCTTTCTTT.

The chain links TRBV12-3 or TRBV12-4 to TRBJ2-7; 8 positions match TRBD2. V shed 3 bases, J shed 2 bases, and the junction held 0 bases outside the gene matches. This CDR3 region has 13 residues. In DNA, the CDR3 is TGTGCCAGCAGTTTCGGGGGGGCCTACGAGCAGTACTTC. This codes for CASSFGGAYEQYF.

CDR3 amino acids: CASSAGHNDWNEQFF. CDR3 coding DNA: TGTGCCAGCAGCGCGGGACACAACGACTGGAATGAGCAGTTCTTC. The chain has TRBV7-3 and TRBJ2-1; D is perhaps TRBD1 or TRBD2 (6 bases each). V was shortened by 5 bases and J by 7 bases, with 18 bases between the two germline ends. The CDR3 extends over 15 amino acids. The germline CDR1 and CDR2 sequences are SGHTA and FQGTGA.

The chain recombines TRBV6-5 with TRBJ1-2; no clear D. From germline, CDR1 is MNHEY and CDR2 SVGAGI. Deletions cut 0 bases from V and 4 bases from J, with 15 bases between. The CDR3 consists of 16 residues. This chain's CDR3 is CASSYSGTKVLYGYTF. The CDR3 DNA reads TGTGCCAGCAGTTACTCCGGCACGAAGGTCCTCTATGGCTACACCTTC.

As regards this clone: The CDR3 does not end in the conserved phenylalanine or tryptophan, so this is likely a read error. The V gene is TRBV6-6, the J gene TRBJ2-7; D might be TRBD2 (5 bases). The CDR3 runs to 16 residues. In germline, CDR1 is MNHNY, CDR2 SVGAGI (reference sequence). The ends were cut back, 4 bases at V and 2 bases at J, with 18 bases in the middle. The CDR3 DNA reads TGTGCCAGCAGTTCGACCCAAGGACTGCGAACCTACGAGCAGTACCTC. The encoded protein is CASSSTQGLRTYEQYL.

The V gene is TRBV7-2, the J gene TRBJ1-4; D is undetermined. Per germline, CDR1 SGHTA and CDR2 FQGNSA. There are 15 residues in the CDR3. The V and J ends lost 2 bases and 4 bases respectively, with 11 bases between them. The CDR3 region is CASSLLSLGNEKLFF. The CDR3 region has the DNA TGTGCCAGCAGCTTATTGTCCCTCGGTAATGAAAAACTGTTTTTT.

The J gene is TRBJ2-5, the V gene TRBV4-1, with TRBD1 identical over 12 bases. Per germline, CDR1 MGHRA and CDR2 YSYEKL. The CDR3 covers 14 residues. V was pared by 6 bases and J by 5 bases, with 4 bases of the junction left unmatched. This CDR3 reads CASSTGQGAETQYF. In DNA form, the CDR3 reads TGCGCCAGCAGTACGGGACAGGGGGCGGAGACCCAGTACTTC.

The chain has TRBV28 and TRBJ2-3, with 7 nucleotides matching TRBD1. The germline gives CDR1 MDHEN, CDR2 SYDVKM. The V and J ends lost 5 bases and 3 bases, in that order; junction bases with no gene match: 5. The CDR3 is 14 amino acids. CDR3 nucleotides: TGTGCCAGCAGTCCCCGACAGGGTACAGATACGCAGTATTTT. Protein: CASSPRQGTDTQYF.

The rearrangement uses TRBV2 and TRBJ1-1; D uncertain. The V gene lost 5 bases and the J gene lost 0 bases, with 10 bases spanning the gap. This CDR3 spans 14 amino acids. Germline loops: CDR1 SNHLY, CDR2 FYNNEI. The DNA for the CDR3 is TGTGCCAGCAGTAAACAGACCATGAACACTGAAGCTTTCTTT. Translating it yields CASSKQTMNTEAFF.

The rearrangement links TRBV19 to TRBJ1-2; maybe TRBD1 (6 bases). V lost 7 bases and J lost 4, with 16 bases in between. Germline V gene data show CDR1 as LNHDA and CDR2 as SQIVND (reference sequence). The CDR3 is 14 residues long. CDR3 sequence reads: CASIDWTASYGYTF. The CDR3 coding sequence is TGTGCCAGTATCGACTGGACAGCGAGCTATGGCTACACCTTC.

The chain carries TRBV11-1 and TRBJ1-3; TRBD1 is a possible D gene (5 bases). Per the germline V gene, CDR1 is SGHAT and CDR2 is FQDESV (reference sequence). The CDR3 extends over 15 amino acids. V was shortened by 7 bases and J by 3 bases, with 16 bases between the two germline ends. CDR3 DNA: TGTGCCAGCACCCCCTTCGCGACAGATGGAAACACCATATATTTT. Its protein product is CASTPFATDGNTIYF. Variable domain in full (rest from reference TRBV11-1 and TRBJ1-3): EAEVAQSPRYKITEKSQAVAFWCDPISGHATLYWYRQILGQGPELLVQFQDESVVDDSQLPKDRFSAERLKGVDSTLKIQPAELGDSAMYLCASTPFATDGNTIYFGEGSWLTVV.

V gene TRBV24-1 combines with J gene TRBJ1-2; a weak D match, TRBD1 (5 bases). The V gene's germline CDR1 is KGHDR and CDR2 SFDVKD. The CDR3 spans 14 residues. The V end was cut by 2 bases, the J end by 4 bases, with 10 bases between. The CDR3 DNA reads TGTGCCACCAGTGATTCAGGGATAGGCTATGGCTACACCTTC. It yields the protein CATSDSGIGYGYTF.

V and J are TRBV12-3 or TRBV12-4 and TRBJ2-3; D call uncertain. CDR3 length: 13 amino acids. Trimming removed 6 bases at V and 3 bases at J, with 10 bases between. CDR3 nucleotide sequence: TGTGCCAGCAGCCGACACTCTACAGATACGCAGTATTTT. This translates into CASSRHSTDTQYF.